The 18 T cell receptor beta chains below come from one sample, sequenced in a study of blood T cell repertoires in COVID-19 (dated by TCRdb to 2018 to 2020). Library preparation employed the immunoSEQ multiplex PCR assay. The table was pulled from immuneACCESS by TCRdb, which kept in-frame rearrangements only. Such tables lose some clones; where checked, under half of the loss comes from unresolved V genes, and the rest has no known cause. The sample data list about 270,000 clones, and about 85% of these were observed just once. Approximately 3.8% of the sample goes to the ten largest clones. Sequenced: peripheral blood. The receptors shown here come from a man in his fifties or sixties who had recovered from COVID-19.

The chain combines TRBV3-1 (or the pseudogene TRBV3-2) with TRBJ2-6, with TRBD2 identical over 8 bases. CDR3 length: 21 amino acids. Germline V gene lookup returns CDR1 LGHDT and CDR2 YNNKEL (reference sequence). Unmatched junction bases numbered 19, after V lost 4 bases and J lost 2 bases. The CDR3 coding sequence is TGTGCCAGCAGCCCTTCGGTGAGCGGGGGTTTAGCTTTGACTGGGGCCAACGTCCTGACTTTC. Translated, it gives CASSPSVSGGLALTGANVLTF.

DNA of the CDR3: TGTGCCAGCAGCGATGGCGGGGGGGCTCGCCAGTACTTC. It encodes CASSDGGGARQYF. The rearrangement uses TRBV9 and TRBJ2-7, with 9 bases matching TRBD2. V lost 3 bases to trimming and J lost 10 bases; unmatched junction nucleotides: 8. Germline loops: CDR1 SGDLS, CDR2 YYNGEE. CDR3 length: 13 residues.

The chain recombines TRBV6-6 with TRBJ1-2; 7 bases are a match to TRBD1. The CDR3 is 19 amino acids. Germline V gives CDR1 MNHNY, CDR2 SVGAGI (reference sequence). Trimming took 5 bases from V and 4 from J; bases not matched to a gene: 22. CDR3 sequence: CASSPRHEGATLLAYGYTF. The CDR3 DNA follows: TGTGCCAGCAGTCCACGACATGAGGGGGCGACCCTCCTAGCCTATGGCTACACCTTC.

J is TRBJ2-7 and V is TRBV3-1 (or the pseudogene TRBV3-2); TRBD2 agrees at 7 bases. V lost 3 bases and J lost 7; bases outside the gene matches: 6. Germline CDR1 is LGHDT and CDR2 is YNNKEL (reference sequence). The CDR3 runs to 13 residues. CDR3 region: CASSQRTSGEQYF. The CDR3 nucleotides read TGTGCCAGCAGCCAGAGGACTAGTGGGGAGCAGTACTTC.

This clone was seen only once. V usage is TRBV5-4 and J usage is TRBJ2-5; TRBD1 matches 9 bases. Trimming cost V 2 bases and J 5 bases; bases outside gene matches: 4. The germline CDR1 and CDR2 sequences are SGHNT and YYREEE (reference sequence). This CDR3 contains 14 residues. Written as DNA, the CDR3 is TGTGCCAGCAGCTTAACAGGGGGCCTGGAGACCCAGTACTTC. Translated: CASSLTGGLETQYF.

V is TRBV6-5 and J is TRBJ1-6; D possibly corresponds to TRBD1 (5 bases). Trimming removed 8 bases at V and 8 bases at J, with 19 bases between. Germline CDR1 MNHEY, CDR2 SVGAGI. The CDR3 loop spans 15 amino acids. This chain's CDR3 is CASRTHFLQDSPLHF. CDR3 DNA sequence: TGTGCCAGCCGAACCCACTTTTTACAGGATTCACCCCTCCACTTT.

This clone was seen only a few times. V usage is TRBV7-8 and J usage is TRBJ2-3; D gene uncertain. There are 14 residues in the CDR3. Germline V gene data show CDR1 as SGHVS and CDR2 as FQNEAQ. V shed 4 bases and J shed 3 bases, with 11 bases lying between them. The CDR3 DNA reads TGTGCCAGCAGCTCCAGGATTGGGACAGATACGCAGTATTTT. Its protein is CASSSRIGTDTQYF.

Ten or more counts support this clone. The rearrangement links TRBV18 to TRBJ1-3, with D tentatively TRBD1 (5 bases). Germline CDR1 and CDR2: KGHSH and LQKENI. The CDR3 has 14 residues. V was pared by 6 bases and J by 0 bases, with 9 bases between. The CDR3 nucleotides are TGTGCCAGCTCGATAGACAGCTCTGGAAACACCATATATTTT. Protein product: CASSIDSSGNTIYF.

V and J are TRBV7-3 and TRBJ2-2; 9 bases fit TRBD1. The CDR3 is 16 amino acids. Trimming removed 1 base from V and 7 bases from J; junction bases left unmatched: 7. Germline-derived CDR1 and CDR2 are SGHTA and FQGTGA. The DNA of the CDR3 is TGTGCCAGCAGCTTAAGTGGGACAGGGTATATCGGGGAGCTGTTTTTT. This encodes CASSLSGTGYIGELFF.

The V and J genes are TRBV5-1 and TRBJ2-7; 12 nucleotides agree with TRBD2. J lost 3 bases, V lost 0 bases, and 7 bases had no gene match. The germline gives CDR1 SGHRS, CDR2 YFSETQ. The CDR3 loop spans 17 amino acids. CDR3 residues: CASSLEGTSGQFYEQYF. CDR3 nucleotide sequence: TGCGCCAGCAGCTTGGAGGGGACTAGCGGGCAATTCTACGAGCAGTACTTC.

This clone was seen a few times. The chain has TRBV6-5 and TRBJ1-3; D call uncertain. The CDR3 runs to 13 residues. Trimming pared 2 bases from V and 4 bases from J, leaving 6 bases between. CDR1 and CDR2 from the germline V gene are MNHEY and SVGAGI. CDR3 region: CASSYLSGNTIYF. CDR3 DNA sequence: TGTGCCAGCAGTTACCTTAGCGGAAACACCATATATTTT.

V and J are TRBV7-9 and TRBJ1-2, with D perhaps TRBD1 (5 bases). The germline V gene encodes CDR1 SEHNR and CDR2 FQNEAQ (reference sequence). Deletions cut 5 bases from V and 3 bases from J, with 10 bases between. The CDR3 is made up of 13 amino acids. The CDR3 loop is CASSPRADYGYTF. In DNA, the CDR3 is TGTGCCAGCAGCCCCAGGGCGGACTATGGCTACACCTTC.

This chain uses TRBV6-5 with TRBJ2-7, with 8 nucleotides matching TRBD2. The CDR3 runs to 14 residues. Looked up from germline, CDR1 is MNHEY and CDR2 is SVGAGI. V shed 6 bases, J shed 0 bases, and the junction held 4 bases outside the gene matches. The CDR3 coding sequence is TGTGCCAGCAGGGAGCGGGGGCCCTCCTACGAGCAGTACTTC. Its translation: CASRERGPSYEQYF.

CDR3 loop: CAWSVRLDRDLNSPLHF. The CDR3 bases are TGTGCCTGGAGTGTAAGGTTGGACAGGGACTTGAATTCACCCCTCCACTTT. V gene TRBV30 combines with J gene TRBJ1-6; 8 nucleotides line up with TRBD1. The CDR3 is made up of 17 amino acids. The J segment lost 7 bases and the V segment lost 0 bases, leaving 11 bases of the junction unmatched. Germline V gives CDR1 GTSNPN, CDR2 SVGIG (reference sequence).

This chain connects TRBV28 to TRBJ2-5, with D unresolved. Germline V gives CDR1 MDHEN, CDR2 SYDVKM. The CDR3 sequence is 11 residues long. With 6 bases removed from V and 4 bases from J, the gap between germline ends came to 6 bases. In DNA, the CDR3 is TGTGCCAGCAGCCGTTCAGAGACCCAGTACTTC. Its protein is CASSRSETQYF. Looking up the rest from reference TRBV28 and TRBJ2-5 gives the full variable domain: DVKVTQSSRYLVKRTGEKVFLECVQDMDHENMFWYRQDPGLGLRLIYFSYDVKMKEKGDIPEGYSVSREKKERFSLILESASTNQTSMYLCASSRSETQYFGPGTRLLVL.

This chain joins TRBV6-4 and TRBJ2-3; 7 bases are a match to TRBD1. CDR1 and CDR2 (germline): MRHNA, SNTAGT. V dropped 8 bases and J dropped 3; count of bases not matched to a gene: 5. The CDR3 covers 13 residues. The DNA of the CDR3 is TGTGCCAGCGGTCCGACAGGGACAGATACGCAGTATTTT. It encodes CASGPTGTDTQYF.

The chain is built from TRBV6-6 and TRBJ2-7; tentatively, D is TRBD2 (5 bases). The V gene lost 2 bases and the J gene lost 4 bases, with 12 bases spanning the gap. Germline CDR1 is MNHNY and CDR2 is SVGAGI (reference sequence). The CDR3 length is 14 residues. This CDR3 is CASSYVGVGYEQYF. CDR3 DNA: TGTGCCAGCAGTTACGTCGGGGTGGGTTACGAGCAGTACTTC.

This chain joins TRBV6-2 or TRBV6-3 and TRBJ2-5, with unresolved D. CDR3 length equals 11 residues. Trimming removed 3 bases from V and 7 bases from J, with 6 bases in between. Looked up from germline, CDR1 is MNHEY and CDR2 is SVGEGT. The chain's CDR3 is CASSYGPTQYF. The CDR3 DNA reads TGTGCCAGCAGTTATGGCCCGACCCAGTACTTC.